This T cell receptor beta chain derives from a study of CD4 T cells in relation to SARS-CoV-2 and coronaviruses. Study details: PBMCs were cultured with antigen for roughly 10 days before TCR beta sequencing.

This clone turned up a few times. What it binds is unknown. Sorted naive or memory CD4+ cells met CEF peptides for around ten days. The germline V gene encodes CDR1 SEHNR and CDR2 FQNEAQ (reference sequence). Trimming left V 3 bases short and J 4 bases short, with 6 bases between. The CDR3 totals 12 residues. This table comes from immunoSEQ multiplex PCR, and its TCRdb copy is limited to in-frame clones, with some not included. This sample has tens of thousands of clones, with about four fifths found just once. The receptor comes from an adult with COVID-19. The sample was naive CD4+ T cells from PBMCs, cultured in vitro. This sample's subset: naive CD4+ T cells isolated by negative enrichment. The genes are TRBV7-9 and TRBJ1-2, with D uncertain. CDR3 nucleotide sequence: TGTGCCAGCAGCTTTTCCCGCTATGGCTACACCTTC. Protein: CASSFSRYGYTF.